This TCR beta chain emerged from a study of control samples from healthy donors and cancer patients. Profiling relied on immunoSEQ multiplex PCR, and the TCRdb table lists in-frame clones only, not all of them. The sample has 90,000 to 130,000 clones; approximately 82% are singletons. The V and J ends lost 1 base and 1 base respectively, with 11 bases between them. The germline V gene encodes CDR1 LNHNV and CDR2 YYDKDF (reference sequence). CDR3 size: 15 residues. The sequencing sample was made of blood. This clonotype was obtained from a man younger than 35 in good health. The rearrangement uses TRBV15 and TRBJ2-7; D is unclear. CDR3 residues: CATSRAGYSSYEQYV. DNA for the CDR3: TGTGCCACCAGCAGAGCCGGATACAGTTCCTACGAGCAGTACGTC.